A single sample gave rise to the 17 T cell receptor beta chains below, sequenced in a study of shared clonotypes between healthy human individuals. Clones were sequenced by immunoSEQ multiplex PCR, and TCRdb holds only the in-frame ones, with some missing. The table has about 1.1 million clones, 70% to 85% seen once. The material sequenced was memory CD4+ T cells from PBMCs. Subset given: CD45RA-negative fraction. The receptors originated from a man aged 18-30 years in good health. Some clones in this sample may be carry-over from other donors' samples.

The chain joins TRBV6-1 to TRBJ2-1, with D perhaps TRBD1 or TRBD2 (5 bases each). The germline V gene encodes CDR1 MNHNS and CDR2 SASEGT. The V and J ends lost 2 bases and 9 bases respectively, with 8 bases between them. This CDR3 has 12 residues. The CDR3 here is CASSERGTEQFF. The CDR3 nucleotides are TGTGCCAGCAGTGAACGGGGCACTGAGCAGTTCTTC.

The chain combines TRBV5-1 with TRBJ2-2, with 12 positions matching TRBD2. Germline V gene data show CDR1 as SGHRS and CDR2 as YFSETQ. The CDR3 consists of 15 residues. J lost 8 bases, V lost 5 bases, and 7 bases had no gene match. CDR3: CASRRLAGGLGELFF. The CDR3 DNA is TGCGCCAGCAGACGCCTAGCGGGAGGGCTGGGGGAGCTGTTTTTT.

The chain recombines TRBV6-5 with TRBJ2-2; D is uncertain. This CDR3 is 15 amino acids long. Germline CDR1 reads MNHEY; CDR2 reads SVGAGI. Deletions cut 4 bases from V and 0 bases from J, with 9 bases between. CDR3 in DNA: TGTGCCAGCAGTTCCCAGCCTTCGAACACCGGGGAGCTGTTTTTT. Translation gives CASSSQPSNTGELFF.

Here the CDR3 reads CASSLMGQGHSQGVDGYTF. The CDR3 DNA sequence: TGTGCCAGCAGCTTAATGGGACAGGGTCATAGCCAGGGCGTGGATGGCTACACCTTC. The gene calls are TRBV7-9 and TRBJ1-2, with 9 positions matching TRBD1. This CDR3 spans 19 amino acids. CDR1 is SEHNR and CDR2 is FQNEAQ in the germline V gene (reference sequence). V was pared by 2 bases and J by 6 bases, with 19 bases of the junction left unmatched.

The chain is built from TRBV5-1 and TRBJ2-7; 13 nucleotides line up with TRBD2. The CDR3 is 16 residues long. V shed 4 bases and J 4 bases; nucleotides not matched to a gene: 8. The germline V gene has CDR1 SGHRS and CDR2 YFSETQ. The CDR3 DNA reads TGCGCCAGCAGCCCAGGACTAGCGGGAGCTAGGTACGAGCAGTACTTC. It is translated as CASSPGLAGARYEQYF.

This clone was counted a single time. The chain joins TRBV18 to TRBJ2-7; D remains unclear. Trimming left V 5 bases short and J 3 bases short, with 11 bases between. This CDR3 spans 13 amino acids. Germline loops: CDR1 KGHSH, CDR2 LQKENI. This CDR3 reads CASSVGINYEQYF. For the CDR3, the DNA is TGTGCCAGCTCAGTGGGGATTAACTACGAGCAGTACTTC.

This clone was detected many times. The sample holds other DNA sequences that translate to the same CDR3. This sequence joins TRBV4-1 and TRBJ1-1, with D perhaps TRBD1 (6 bases). The germline gives CDR1 MGHRA, CDR2 YSYEKL. Trimming left V 0 bases short and J 0 bases short, with 11 bases between. The length of the CDR3 is 16 residues. CDR3 in DNA: TGCGCCAGCAGCCAAGATCGGGGACAAATGAACACTGAAGCTTTCTTT. As protein: CASSQDRGQMNTEAFF.

The V and J genes are TRBV5-4 and TRBJ2-3, with TRBD2 matching over 8 bases. V lost 4 bases, J lost 1 base, and 5 bases stayed unmatched. The germline gives CDR1 SGHNT, CDR2 YYREEE (reference sequence). The CDR3 is 15 residues long. The CDR3 sequence: CASSRGGGRTDTQYF. CDR3 nucleotide sequence: TGTGCCAGCAGCCGGGGGGGCGGCCGCACAGATACGCAGTATTTT.

The rearrangement uses TRBV27 and TRBJ2-1; D is perhaps TRBD2 (6 bases). Germline V gene data show CDR1 as MNHEY and CDR2 as SMNVEV (reference sequence). The CDR3 has 17 residues. Trimming took off 7 bases at V and 5 bases at J, with 24 bases between the two ends. In DNA, the CDR3 is TGTGCCAGCATCCCGCTGGCTAGCGCCGGTCGTCACAATGAGCAGTTCTTC. Protein: CASIPLASAGRHNEQFF.

Only one count was recorded for this clone. The genes are TRBV28 and TRBJ1-3; D gene uncertain. The CDR3 extends over 13 amino acids. V was clipped by 7 bases and J by 0 bases, with 7 bases between them. Per germline, CDR1 MDHEN and CDR2 SYDVKM. CDR3 protein: CASIGSSGNTIYF. CDR3 DNA sequence: TGTGCCAGCATCGGGAGCTCTGGAAACACCATATATTTT.

To note about this clone: A far more abundant clone sits one base away, making this likely a read error. V and J are TRBV11-3 and TRBJ2-4; unclear D gene. The V end was cut by 3 bases, the J end by 0 bases, with 3 bases between. In germline, CDR1 is SGHNT, CDR2 YENEEA. This CDR3 spans 13 amino acids. CDR3 region: CASSLTAKNIQYF. The CDR3 DNA sequence: TGTGCCAGCAGCTTGACAGCCAAAAACATTCAGTACTTC.

The V call is TRBV28, the J call TRBJ1-1; 10 nucleotides line up with TRBD1. CDR1 MDHEN and CDR2 SYDVKM come from the germline V gene. This CDR3 spans 15 amino acids. The V segment lost 2 bases and the J segment 10 bases; nucleotides outside the gene matches: 10. Here the CDR3 reads CASSLIPRTGGRAFF. Written as DNA, the CDR3 is TGTGCCAGCAGTTTAATCCCCCGGACAGGGGGTAGAGCTTTCTTT.

The chain carries TRBV18 and TRBJ2-6, with 8 bases lining up with TRBD1. Per germline, CDR1 KGHSH and CDR2 LQKENI. The CDR3 covers 16 residues. The V gene end was trimmed by 3 bases and the J gene end by 2 bases; junction bases not matched to a gene: 3. This chain's CDR3 is CASSPQGAAGANVLTF. CDR3 bases: TGTGCCAGCTCACCGCAGGGGGCGGCTGGGGCCAACGTCCTGACTTTC. Using reference TRBV18 and TRBJ2-6 for the parts outside the CDR3, the full variable domain is NAGVMQNPRHLVRRRGQEARLRCSPMKGHSHVYWYRQLPEEGLKFMVYLQKENIIDESGMPKERFSAEFPKEGPSILRIQQVVRGDSAAYFCASSPQGAAGANVLTFGAGSRLTVL.

This clone was counted once. This rearrangement joins TRBV2 to TRBJ2-7, with D perhaps TRBD2 (6 bases). Germline CDR1 and CDR2: SNHLY and FYNNEI. The CDR3 length is 14 residues. Deletions cut 6 bases from V and 5 bases from J, with 17 bases between. CDR3 nucleotides: TGTGCCAGCAGACCTCGACTAGATGAGCACGAGCAGTACTTC. The encoded protein is CASRPRLDEHEQYF.

The chain is built from TRBV28 and TRBJ2-4, with a tentative D call TRBD2 (5 bases). With 5 bases removed from V and 0 bases from J, the gap between germline ends came to 14 bases. The CDR3 is made up of 16 amino acids. Germline lookup yields CDR1 MDHEN and CDR2 SYDVKM. CDR3 loop: CASSPPGLRAKNIQYF. For the CDR3, the DNA is TGTGCCAGCAGTCCCCCGGGGTTAAGAGCCAAAAACATTCAGTACTTC.

The sample holds one count of this clone. V usage is TRBV11-3 and J usage is TRBJ2-1, with 7 bases lining up with TRBD2. V lost 1 base and J lost 9; bases outside the gene matches: 12. Germline loops: CDR1 SGHNT, CDR2 YENEEA. This CDR3 has 16 amino acids. The CDR3 region is CASSLGAFAGVGEQFF. CDR3 in DNA: TGTGCCAGCAGCTTAGGGGCCTTTGCGGGAGTTGGTGAGCAGTTCTTC.

V usage is TRBV5-1 and J usage is TRBJ2-7, with 9 bases matching TRBD2. The CDR3 is made up of 15 amino acids. The V and J ends lost 4 bases and 4 bases, in that order; junction bases with no gene match: 9. Germline V CDR1 and CDR2: SGHRS, YFSETQ. The CDR3 DNA reads as TGCGCCAGCAGCGCCGGTAGCGGGAGTCCTTACGAGCAGTACTTC. As protein: CASSAGSGSPYEQYF. Full variable domain (remainder filled in from reference TRBV5-1 and TRBJ2-7): KAGVTQTPRYLIKTRGQQVTLSCSPISGHRSVSWYQQTPGQGLQFLFEYFSETQRNKGNFPGRFSGRQFSNSRSEMNVSTLELGDSALYLCASSAGSGSPYEQYFGPGTRLTVT.